This T cell receptor beta chain was documented in a study of cytomegalovirus exposure and HLA in healthy donors. The study ran its PCR with 60 Vbeta and 13 Jbeta primers. Profiling relied on immunoSEQ multiplex PCR, and the TCRdb table lists in-frame clones only, not all of them. The table shows 150,000 to 200,000 clones, with around four fifths occurring only once. Germline V gene data show CDR1 as ENHRY and CDR2 as SYGVKD. Trimming cost V 6 bases and J 6 bases, with 10 bases left between them. The CDR3 runs to 12 residues. This clone occurred a few times. Sample: PBMCs. The chain joins TRBV10-3 to TRBJ2-3; tentative D call: TRBD1 (6 bases). The clonotype comes from a woman in her 30s in good health and CMV-seronegative. The CDR3 coding sequence is TGTGCCATCAGCCGGCAGGGGGATACGCAGTATTTT. Its translation: CAISRQGDTQYF.